The 21 T cell receptor beta chains in this list originate from one sample, sequenced in a study of blood T cell repertoires in COVID-19. Some clones are missing from TCRdb's copy, which holds only in-frame ones; the method was immunoSEQ multiplex PCR. The sample contains 200,000 to 250,000 clones, 86% of which appear only once. The sample taken for sequencing was peripheral blood. These receptors came from a man in his thirties or forties who had recovered from COVID-19.

The V call is TRBV5-1, the J call TRBJ1-5, with D possibly being TRBD1 (6 bases). CDR3 length equals 15 residues. Germline V gives CDR1 SGHRS, CDR2 YFSETQ. V lost 0 bases, J lost 9 bases, and 16 bases lay in between. The CDR3 is CASSLEGGRGGPQHF. CDR3 DNA sequence: TGCGCCAGCAGCTTGGAAGGGGGTCGGGGTGGGCCCCAGCATTTT.

The chain has TRBV4-3 and TRBJ2-7, with a possible D match to TRBD2 (6 bases). CDR1 is LGHNA and CDR2 is YSLEER in the germline V gene. Trimming left V 0 bases short and J 4 bases short, with 7 bases between. The CDR3 spans 13 residues. The CDR3 region has the DNA TGCGCCAGCAGCCAAGATCGGGGGTACGAGCAGTACTTC. Its translation: CASSQDRGYEQYF.

The chain recombines TRBV4-2 with TRBJ1-4; 8 bases align to TRBD1. V trimming: 3 bases; J trimming: 10 bases; junction bases outside the gene matches: 7. Germline V gene data show CDR1 as LGHNA and CDR2 as YNFKEQ. The CDR3 spans 14 residues. The CDR3 nucleotides read TGTGCCAGCAGCCAGGGACAGGATAAAGGAAAACTGTTTTTT. Residues: CASSQGQDKGKLFF.

This sequence joins TRBV5-4 and TRBJ2-7; 8 bases agree with TRBD2. Germline assignment: CDR1 SGHNT and CDR2 YYREEE (reference sequence). The ends lost 1 base at V and 3 bases at J; junction bases unmatched: 0. This CDR3 is 13 amino acids long. CDR3: CASSLRGGYEQYF. In DNA, the CDR3 is TGTGCCAGCAGCTTGCGGGGGGGCTACGAGCAGTACTTC.

The rearrangement uses TRBV6-5 and TRBJ1-2; 10 positions match TRBD1. The CDR3 runs to 15 residues. V was clipped by 4 bases and J by 5 bases; unmatched bases: 7. Germline-derived CDR1 and CDR2 are MNHEY and SVGAGI. CDR3 DNA: TGTGCCAGCAGTTTCCGGGACAGGGGATTTTATGGCTACACCTTC. Encoded protein: CASSFRDRGFYGYTF.

The chain joins TRBV4-2 to TRBJ2-5, with 11 bases lining up with TRBD2. V lost 4 bases, J lost 5 bases, and 9 bases stayed unmatched. Germline V gene lookup returns CDR1 LGHNA and CDR2 YNFKEQ. This CDR3 is 16 amino acids long. CDR3 sequence: CASSRTTSGEGETQYF. The DNA of the CDR3 is TGTGCCAGCAGCCGTACGACTAGCGGGGAGGGGGAGACCCAGTACTTC.

This chain links TRBV5-1 with TRBJ1-1; D may be TRBD1 (6 bases). Germline assignment: CDR1 SGHRS and CDR2 YFSETQ. The CDR3 has 15 residues. V was clipped by 7 bases and J by 2 bases, with 18 bases between them. DNA of the CDR3: TGCGCCAGCGGTCCCGTGAGGGGGAGTAACACTGAAGCTTTCTTT. Its protein product is CASGPVRGSNTEAFF.

The chain joins TRBV4-2 to TRBJ2-1; 7 bases are a match to TRBD2. The CDR3 runs 17 residues. Germline CDR1 is LGHNA and CDR2 is YNFKEQ. The junction had 14 bases not matched to a gene; V was cut back by 0 bases and J by 9 bases. The CDR3 nucleotides read TGTGCCAGCAGCCAAGATAATGGCGGGGGACTTCACAGTGAGCAGTTCTTC. This encodes CASSQDNGGGLHSEQFF.

The rearrangement joins TRBV7-2 to TRBJ2-3, with TRBD2 matching 14 bases. The V and J ends lost 5 bases and 2 bases, in that order; junction bases with no gene match: 6. The CDR3 contains 17 residues. Per germline, CDR1 SGHTA and CDR2 FQGNSA. The CDR3 here is CASSDRLAGGTTDTQYF. CDR3 DNA sequence: TGTGCCAGCAGCGACAGACTAGCGGGGGGGACCACAGATACGCAGTATTTT.

The gene calls are TRBV20-1 and TRBJ2-7; TRBD1 is a possible D gene (5 bases). Germline values: CDR1 DFQATT, CDR2 SNEGSKA (reference sequence). The CDR3 covers 11 residues. Trimming shortened V by 6 bases and J by 5 bases, and 11 bases separated the two germline ends. CDR3: CSAKDIHEQYF. DNA for the CDR3: TGCAGTGCCAAGGACATTCACGAGCAGTACTTC.

The rearrangement links TRBV12-3 or TRBV12-4 to TRBJ1-1; D is uncertain. The V end lost 7 bases, the J end lost 5 bases, and 11 bases lay between the germline ends. CDR3 length: 12 amino acids. The CDR3 sequence: CASTFSGTEAFF. CDR3 coding DNA: TGTGCCAGCACCTTTTCGGGGACTGAAGCTTTCTTT.

The J gene is TRBJ2-7, the V gene TRBV27, with 9 bases aligning to TRBD1. This CDR3 region has 13 residues. Germline V gene lookup returns CDR1 MNHEY and CDR2 SMNVEV (reference sequence). V dropped 5 bases and J dropped 6; count of bases not matched to a gene: 5. This CDR3 is CASSGDREGEQYF. CDR3 coding DNA: TGTGCCAGCAGTGGGGACAGGGAGGGCGAGCAGTACTTC.

The V and J genes are TRBV25-1 and TRBJ1-4; D unresolved. CDR1 and CDR2 (germline): MGHDK, SYGVNS. Trimming pared 5 bases from V and 0 bases from J, leaving 10 bases between. CDR3 size: 15 residues. The CDR3 region is CASSKRAATNEKLFF. CDR3 sequence (DNA): TGTGCCAGCAGTAAAAGAGCTGCAACTAATGAAAAACTGTTTTTT. Filled out from reference TRBV25-1 and TRBJ1-4, the complete variable domain reads EADIYQTPRYLVIGTGKKITLECSQTMGHDKMYWYQQDPGMELHLIHYSYGVNSTEKGDLSSESTVSRIRTEHFPLTLESARPSHTSQYLCASSKRAATNEKLFFGSGTQLSVL.

The chain links TRBV6-6 to TRBJ2-3; 14 positions match TRBD2. The CDR3 totals 16 residues. CDR1 and CDR2 from the germline V gene are MNHNY and SVGAGI (reference sequence). The ends lost 5 bases at V and 3 bases at J; junction bases unmatched: 4. Here the CDR3 DNA reads TGTGCCAGCAGTGTCGGACTAGCGGGGGGAACAGATACGCAGTATTTT. Translating gives CASSVGLAGGTDTQYF.

The chain links TRBV7-9 to TRBJ2-5; tentatively, D is TRBD1 (5 bases). V was clipped by 5 bases and J by 0 bases, with 19 bases between them. The CDR3 consists of 17 residues. Germline V lookup: CDR1 SEHNR, CDR2 FQNEAQ (reference sequence). CDR3 amino acids: CASSPVHRTPNQETQYF. For the CDR3, the DNA is TGTGCCAGCAGCCCAGTGCACCGGACACCGAACCAAGAGACCCAGTACTTC.

The rearrangement links TRBV21-1 to TRBJ1-6; no DNA check was done on the table's D call, TRBD1. TRBV21-1 is annotated as a pseudogene. The length of the CDR3 is 15 residues. CDR3 sequence reads: CASSKDLRGREPLHF. The CDR3 DNA is TGTGCCAGCAGCAAAGATCTCAGGGGACGGGAACCCCTCCACTTT.

This chain links TRBV5-4 with TRBJ1-1; D unresolved. V shed 6 bases and J shed 6 bases, with 18 bases lying between them. Germline V gene data show CDR1 as SGHNT and CDR2 as YYREEE (reference sequence). The CDR3 covers 14 residues. Written as DNA, the CDR3 is TGTGCCAGCACGCTCCAGGCAGTCGGGGCTGAAGCTTTCTTT. Translated: CASTLQAVGAEAFF.

The chain carries TRBV5-1 and TRBJ2-1, with D unresolved. Germline lookup yields CDR1 SGHRS and CDR2 YFSETQ. Trimming took 0 bases from V and 5 from J, leaving 15 bases between them. This CDR3 is 16 amino acids long. The CDR3 nucleotides read TGCGCCAGCAGCTTGGTGCTTTCGGTTGCAAACAATGAGCAGTTCTTC. As protein: CASSLVLSVANNEQFF. Using reference TRBV5-1 and TRBJ2-1 for the parts outside the CDR3, the full variable domain is KAGVTQTPRYLIKTRGQQVTLSCSPISGHRSVSWYQQTPGQGLQFLFEYFSETQRNKGNFPGRFSGRQFSNSRSEMNVSTLELGDSALYLCASSLVLSVANNEQFFGPGTRLTVL.

The chain uses TRBV6-5 and TRBJ1-2; D may be TRBD1 (6 bases). The germline V and J ends were trimmed by 8 bases and 6 bases, with 22 bases remaining between them. Germline values: CDR1 MNHEY, CDR2 SVGAGI. CDR3 length: 15 amino acids. In DNA, the CDR3 is TGTGCCAGCTCTTTAGCCGGGGGGCGGATGGATGGCTACACCTTC. Its protein product is CASSLAGGRMDGYTF.

The rearrangement joins TRBV6-5 to TRBJ1-6, with D tentatively TRBD1 (5 bases). This CDR3 has 16 residues. Germline assignment: CDR1 MNHEY and CDR2 SVGAGI. V was trimmed by 0 bases and J by 9 bases, leaving 15 bases between them. The CDR3 DNA sequence: TGTGCCAGCAGTTACTCGAGGTCAGGGATCGGTTCACCCCTCCACTTT. It yields the protein CASSYSRSGIGSPLHF.

The CDR3 protein is CASSLVSYGYTF. DNA for the CDR3: TGTGCCAGCAGCTTAGTATCTTATGGCTACACCTTC. V gene TRBV7-9 combines with J gene TRBJ1-2, with D hard to call. V was trimmed by 1 base and J by 5 bases, leaving 5 bases between them. Germline CDR1 is SEHNR and CDR2 is FQNEAQ (reference sequence). The CDR3 is 12 residues long. Combining the CDR3 with reference TRBV7-9 and TRBJ1-2 gives the whole variable domain DTGVSQNPRHKITKRGQNVTFRCDPISEHNRLYWYRQTLGQGPEFLTYFQNEAQLEKSRLLSDRFSAERPKGSFSTLEIQRTEQGDSAMYLCASSLVSYGYTFGSGTRLTVV.